The 18 T cell receptor beta chains presented below share a single source sample, sequenced in a study of beta chain features in type 1 diabetes. The whole isolated RNA underwent reverse transcription, so sequencing captured expressed TCRB transcripts. Sequencing used immunoSEQ multiplex PCR; TCRdb keeps in-frame clones, though not all of them. Among about 260,000 clones listed, around 20% were seen once. For these TCRs, the target antigens are not known. Regarding the study as a whole: Significant though moderate, a shortening of TCRB CDR3s appeared in all four CD4+ subsets of Type 1 diabetes patients.

The sample comprised naive CD4+ T cells from blood. These receptors all stem from a woman between 40 and 50 years old with type 1 diabetes.

This clone was seen only a few times. In DNA form, the CDR3 reads TGTGCCAGCAGCTTTGGACTCTCTGGAAACACCATATATTTT. This sequence encodes CASSFGLSGNTIYF. This chain uses TRBV7-2 with TRBJ1-3; D is unresolved. The CDR3 sequence is 14 residues long. V lost 3 bases and J 0 bases, leaving 6 bases between the germline ends. Per the germline V gene, CDR1 is SGHTA and CDR2 is FQGNSA.

This clone was counted a few times. The genes are TRBV20-1 and TRBJ2-5; D remains unclear. This CDR3 has 11 amino acids. V was clipped by 7 bases and J by 5 bases, with 11 bases between them. The V gene's germline CDR1 is DFQATT and CDR2 SNEGSKA (reference sequence). For the CDR3, the DNA is TGCAGTGGCACGTCTCGGGAGACCCAGTACTTC. Translating it yields CSGTSRETQYF.

The gene calls are TRBV4-2 and TRBJ2-7; D ambiguous. Germline loops: CDR1 LGHNA, CDR2 YNFKEQ. Trimming removed 1 base from V and 2 bases from J, with 12 bases in between. CDR3 length equals 15 residues. This CDR3 reads CASSQVGEEPYEQYF. The CDR3 coding sequence is TGTGCCAGCAGCCAAGTAGGAGAGGAACCCTACGAGCAGTACTTC.

This rearrangement joins TRBV29-1 to TRBJ1-1; 7 bases agree with TRBD1. The CDR3 has 11 amino acids. J gave up 5 bases and V 6 bases, and 3 bases lay outside the gene matches. Germline CDR1 SQVTM, CDR2 ANQGSEA. The CDR3 nucleotides are TGCAGCGTGAGGGGACAGACTGAAGCTTTCTTT. Translating gives CSVRGQTEAFF.

To note about this clone: Other nucleotide sequences from this sample produce the same CDR3. The rearrangement uses TRBV7-9 and TRBJ1-2, with D tentatively TRBD1 (5 bases). V was pared by 1 base and J by 8 bases, with 11 bases between. The CDR3 consists of 13 residues. Germline CDR1 SEHNR, CDR2 FQNEAQ (reference sequence). CDR3 residues: CASSLVGGDGYTF. DNA for the CDR3: TGTGCCAGCAGCTTAGTAGGAGGGGACGGCTACACCTTC.

This clone was found a few times. J is TRBJ1-2 and V is TRBV27; maybe TRBD1 (6 bases). The CDR3 spans 14 residues. The V gene lost 3 bases and the J gene lost 4 bases, with 12 bases spanning the gap. CDR1 is MNHEY, CDR2 SMNVEV, per germline (reference sequence). Written as DNA, the CDR3 is TGTGCCAGCAGTTTTCTGGGGGCTGGCTATGGCTACACCTTC. It encodes CASSFLGAGYGYTF.

This clone was counted a few times. The J gene is TRBJ2-1, the V gene TRBV5-1; TRBD2 matches 9 bases. The germline gives CDR1 SGHRS, CDR2 YFSETQ. Trimming at V came to 5 bases and at J to 0 bases, leaving 3 bases not matched to a gene. The CDR3 sequence is 15 residues long. DNA of the CDR3: TGCGCCAGCAGACGTAGCGGGAGCTCCTACAATGAGCAGTTCTTC. Translating gives CASRRSGSSYNEQFF.

V gene TRBV7-2 combines with J gene TRBJ2-7; 9 nucleotides align to TRBD1. The germline V gene encodes CDR1 SGHTA and CDR2 FQGNSA. The CDR3 sequence is 15 residues long. The ends lost 5 bases at V and 3 bases at J; junction bases unmatched: 8. CDR3 nucleotide sequence: TGTGCCAGCAGCCGATCGACAGGGGGAGGCTACGAGCAGTACTTC. Its translation: CASSRSTGGGYEQYF.

The rearrangement uses TRBV28 and TRBJ1-5; unclear D gene. CDR3 size: 12 residues. Deletions cut 7 bases from V and 5 bases from J, with 9 bases between. Germline V CDR1 and CDR2: MDHEN, SYDVKM. The CDR3, as DNA: TGTGCCAGCACCTCGTCCGATCAGCCCCAGCATTTT. Residues: CASTSSDQPQHF. Full variable domain (remainder filled in from reference TRBV28 and TRBJ1-5): DVKVTQSSRYLVKRTGEKVFLECVQDMDHENMFWYRQDPGLGLRLIYFSYDVKMKEKGDIPEGYSVSREKKERFSLILESASTNQTSMYLCASTSSDQPQHFGDGTRLSIL.

The rearrangement links TRBV5-1 to TRBJ1-2, with D possibly TRBD1 on 5 matching bases. Germline loops: CDR1 SGHRS, CDR2 YFSETQ. The CDR3 has 15 residues. V was pared by 0 bases and J by 6 bases, with 15 bases between. The CDR3 loop reads CASSLASQGINGYTF. DNA of the CDR3: TGCGCCAGCAGCTTGGCCTCCCAGGGTATTAATGGCTACACCTTC.

This clone was picked up a small number of times. This sequence joins TRBV28 and TRBJ2-1; 11 bases are shared with TRBD2. V was pared by 4 bases and J by 5 bases, with 7 bases of the junction left unmatched. CDR3 length: 16 residues. In germline, CDR1 is MDHEN, CDR2 SYDVKM. In nucleotides, the CDR3 is TGTGCCAGCAGTTGGCTAGCGGGAGGCGCTCACAATGAGCAGTTCTTC. Protein: CASSWLAGGAHNEQFF.

The rearrangement uses TRBV9 and TRBJ2-7; 8 nucleotides agree with TRBD1. V gave up 0 bases and J gave up 5 bases; unmatched junction bases: 4. The CDR3 contains 14 residues. The germline V gene encodes CDR1 SGDLS and CDR2 YYNGEE. This CDR3 is CASSVDGQGHEQYF. CDR3 DNA: TGTGCCAGCAGCGTAGATGGACAGGGACACGAGCAGTACTTC.

V usage is TRBV25-1 and J usage is TRBJ2-1; TRBD2 might be the D (6 bases). Germline assignment: CDR1 MGHDK and CDR2 SYGVNS. This CDR3 contains 14 residues. V was cut by 4 bases and J by 4 bases, with 11 bases left in between. The CDR3 DNA is TGTGCCAGCAGTGGGGCTAGCGTGTACAATGAGCAGTTCTTC. Protein sequence: CASSGASVYNEQFF.

The chain is built from TRBV28 and TRBJ2-7; perhaps TRBD2 as D (6 bases). CDR3 length: 12 amino acids. CDR1 MDHEN and CDR2 SYDVKM come from the germline V gene. Deletions cut 5 bases from V and 13 bases from J, with 18 bases between. CDR3 residues: CASSLTGTGGYF. CDR3 bases: TGTGCCAGCAGTCTCACAGGAACCGGGGGATACTTC. Drawing the rest from reference TRBV28 and TRBJ2-7, the complete variable domain is DVKVTQSSRYLVKRTGEKVFLECVQDMDHENMFWYRQDPGLGLRLIYFSYDVKMKEKGDIPEGYSVSREKKERFSLILESASTNQTSMYLCASSLTGTGGYFGPGTRLTVT.

V gene TRBV28 combines with J gene TRBJ1-2; D not certain. Germline V gene lookup returns CDR1 MDHEN and CDR2 SYDVKM. CDR3 length equals 15 residues. The V end lost 5 bases, the J end lost 4 bases, and 17 bases lay between the germline ends. CDR3 nucleotide sequence: TGTGCCAGCAGTCCCTCTGGGGATAGCGGCTATGGCTACACCTTC. It codes for CASSPSGDSGYGYTF.

In this sample, this clone turned up a few times. The V gene is TRBV5-6, the J gene TRBJ1-1; tentative D call: TRBD1 (5 bases). From germline, CDR1 is SGHDT and CDR2 YYEEEE. The V end was cut by 0 bases, the J end by 0 bases, with 9 bases between. This CDR3 contains 15 residues. As DNA, the CDR3 is TGTGCCAGCAGCTTGGTGGGGGGGTTGAACACTGAAGCTTTCTTT. This encodes CASSLVGGLNTEAFF.

This rearrangement joins TRBV9 to TRBJ2-2; D gene unclear. This CDR3 spans 13 amino acids. The V gene's germline CDR1 is SGDLS and CDR2 YYNGEE. Trimming left V 0 bases short and J 3 bases short, with 3 bases between. The CDR3 sequence: CASSVAYTGELFF. The CDR3 DNA is TGTGCCAGCAGCGTAGCTTACACCGGGGAGCTGTTTTTT.

The CDR3 reads CASSLRGQGNSYEQYF. Here the CDR3 DNA reads TGTGCCAGCAGCTTAAGGGGACAGGGGAACTCCTACGAGCAGTACTTC. The gene calls are TRBV7-2 and TRBJ2-7; 10 nucleotides line up with TRBD1. V was clipped by 2 bases and J by 0 bases; unmatched bases: 4. The CDR3 has 16 amino acids. CDR1 and CDR2 (germline): SGHTA, FQGNSA.